Listed here are 4 T cell receptor beta chains from one sample, sequenced in a study of CD8+CD57+ T cells in acquired aplastic anemia. The TCR beta profiling, which covered VDJ combination and CDR3 sequence, was carried out using genomic DNA as the template. TCRdb processed the reads anew with MiXCR; each CDR3 protein has one entry. The top ten hold approximately 3.8% of the sample, which has 400,000 to 450,000 distinct CDR3 sequences, 55% to 75% seen once. Sequences were obtained from sorted CD4+, CD8+, or CD8+CD57+ T cells (not recorded which) from PBMCs. These receptor sequences come from a human donor in good health, serving as a control.

This clonotype was seen many times. The chain carries TRBV5-4 and TRBJ2-1; possibly TRBD2 for D (5 bases). V gave up 4 bases and J gave up 4 bases, with 12 bases separating them. CDR1 is SGHNT and CDR2 is YYREEE in the germline V gene (reference sequence). The CDR3 sequence is 14 residues long. CDR3 protein: CASSPSRGYNEQFF. CDR3 nucleotide sequence: TGTGCCAGCAGCCCGTCTCGGGGATACAATGAGCAGTTCTTC. Together with reference TRBV5-4 and TRBJ2-1, the CDR3 gives the full variable domain: ETGVTQSPTHLIKTRGQQVTLRCSSQSGHNTVSWYQQALGQGPQFIFQYYREEENGRGNFPPRFSGLQFPNYSSELNVNALELDDSALYLCASSPSRGYNEQFFGPGTRLTVL.

Many counts were recorded for this clonotype. This CDR3 reads CAWRDSYGYTF. In DNA form, the CDR3 reads TGTGCCTGGAGGGACAGCTATGGCTACACCTTC. J is TRBJ1-2 and V is TRBV30; perhaps TRBD1 as D (6 bases). Trimming removed 3 bases at V and 4 bases at J, with 6 bases between. There are 11 residues in the CDR3. Germline values: CDR1 GTSNPN, CDR2 SVGIG (reference sequence).

This clonotype was observed a few times. This chain joins TRBV15 and TRBJ1-1; TRBD1 is a possible D gene (6 bases). This CDR3 region has 15 residues. The V end was cut by 3 bases, the J end by 2 bases, with 13 bases between. CDR1 and CDR2 from the germline V gene are LNHNV and YYDKDF (reference sequence). CDR3 sequence: CATSSQRQANTEAFF. CDR3 DNA: TGTGCCACCAGCAGCCAAAGACAGGCAAACACTGAAGCTTTCTTT.

The rearrangement joins TRBV7-9 to TRBJ2-5, with a possible D match to TRBD2 (7 bases). CDR3 length: 16 amino acids. V lost 3 bases and J lost 11, with 25 bases in between. Germline CDR1 is SEHNR and CDR2 is FQNEAQ (reference sequence). The CDR3 bases are TGTGCCAGCAGCTTTGTATCAGTGGAGGGGGGGGTCACTCAGTACTTC. This encodes CASSFVSVEGGVTQYF.